This is a list of T cell receptor beta chains from one sample in a study of cytomegalovirus exposure and HLA in healthy donors. The table came from immunoSEQ multiplex PCR; TCRdb's copy has only in-frame clones and leaves some out. This sample contains around 70,000 clones. Sequencing used PBMCs. The receptors originated from a female donor in good health and CMV-seropositive. The CDR3 runs from the conserved cysteine through the conserved F or W. Each record gives: V gene, D gene, J gene, CDR3 protein, CDR3 DNA. A D gene is named only where the DNA matches it firmly.

>TRBV7-2|TRBD1|TRBJ1-1
CASSSRQGTRNTEAFF
TGTGCCAGCAGCTCCCGACAGGGTACGAGGAACACTGAAGCTTTCTTT
>TRBV5-4|TRBD2|TRBJ2-1
CASSVLAGDRHNEQFF
TGTGCCAGCAGCGTGCTAGCGGGAGATCGGCACAATGAGCAGTTCTTC
>TRBV11-2|NA|TRBJ2-7
CASSLVPGVYEQYF
TGTGCCAGCAGCTTAGTTCCGGGGGTCTACGAGCAGTACTTC
>TRBV7-9|NA|TRBJ1-1
CASSLEEGTEAFF
TGTGCCAGCAGCTTAGAGGAGGGCACTGAAGCTTTCTTT
>TRBV7-9|TRBD1|TRBJ1-1
CASSLGQGVTEAFF
TGTGCCAGCAGCTTGGGACAGGGGGTCACTGAAGCTTTCTTT
>TRBV5-1|NA|TRBJ1-1
CASSLFADFF
TGCGCCAGCAGCTTATTTGCAGATTTCTTT
>TRBV19|TRBD2|TRBJ2-1
CASRSASGSLNEQFF
TGTGCCAGTAGGTCCGCTAGCGGGAGTCTAAATGAGCAGTTCTTC
>TRBV4-1|TRBD2|TRBJ2-1
CASSQEILAGGQDEQFF
TGCGCCAGCAGCCAAGAAATTCTAGCGGGAGGGCAGGATGAGCAGTTCTTC
>TRBV9|TRBD2|TRBJ2-1
CASSVVGTSGGGEQFF
TGTGCCAGCAGCGTAGTTGGGACTAGCGGGGGAGGTGAGCAGTTCTTC
>TRBV19|TRBD1|TRBJ1-4
CASSRTGGEGKLFF
TGTGCCAGTAGTAGGACAGGAGGTGAGGGAAAACTGTTTTTT
>TRBV18|TRBD1|TRBJ2-7
CASSRDSPYEQYF
TGTGCCAGCTCACGGGACAGTCCCTACGAGCAGTACTTC
>TRBV5-4|NA|TRBJ2-1
CASSLGGALREQFF
TGTGCCAGCAGCTTAGGGGGGGCTCTTCGGGAGCAGTTCTTC
>TRBV9|NA|TRBJ2-1
CASSVDLNEQFF
TGTGCCAGCAGCGTAGACTTGAATGAGCAGTTCTTC
>TRBV6-5|TRBD1|TRBJ2-7
CASRGQDYEQYF
TGTGCCTCAAGGGGGCAGGACTACGAGCAGTACTTC
>TRBV28|NA|TRBJ2-3
CASSRGGGADTQYF
TGTGCCTCCTCGAGAGGCGGTGGAGCAGATACGCAGTATTTT
>TRBV28|TRBD1|TRBJ2-6
CASSSRGTGANVLTF
TGTGCCAGCAGTTCCAGGGGGACCGGGGCCAACGTCCTGACTTTC
>TRBV2|NA|TRBJ1-1
CASSTELNTEAFF
TGTGCCAGCAGTACAGAGTTGAACACTGAAGCTTTCTTT
>TRBV5-1|TRBD1|TRBJ2-1
CASRRDRSYNEQFF
TGCGCCAGCAGGCGGGACAGGTCCTACAATGAGCAGTTCTTC
>TRBV5-1|TRBD2|TRBJ2-7
CASSLLAGEAYEQYF
TGCGCCAGCAGCTTATTAGCGGGGGAAGCCTACGAGCAGTACTTC
>TRBV4-2|TRBD2|TRBJ2-7
CASSLTKPGLAGVLAYEQYF
TGTGCCAGCAGCCTTACTAAACCGGGACTAGCGGGAGTGTTGGCCTACGAGCAGTACTTC
>TRBV20-1|NA|TRBJ1-1
CSAWGDTEAFF
TGCAGTGCTTGGGGGGACACTGAAGCTTTCTTT
>TRBV5-1|TRBD1|TRBJ2-1
CASSLQGALYNEQFF
TGCGCCAGCAGCTTACAGGGGGCTCTCTACAATGAGCAGTTCTTC
>TRBV5-4|NA|TRBJ2-2
CASSSGSGLHTGELFF
TGTGCCAGCAGCTCAGGCTCGGGACTTCACACCGGGGAGCTGTTTTTT
>TRBV7-2|TRBD2|TRBJ2-3
CASSSGTSGGPSTDTQYF
TGTGCCAGCAGTTCTGGGACTAGCGGGGGGCCTAGCACAGATACGCAGTATTTT
>TRBV6-1|NA|TRBJ2-5
CASRMGGETQYF
TGTGCCAGCAGGATGGGGGGAGAGACCCAGTACTTC
>TRBV18|TRBD2|TRBJ2-7
CASSPPGLAGMEQYF
TGTGCCAGCTCACCGCCGGGACTAGCGGGCATGGAGCAGTACTTC
>TRBV4-3|NA|TRBJ2-7
CASSQDEGASYEQYF
TGCGCCAGCAGCCAAGATGAAGGGGCCTCCTACGAGCAGTACTTC
>TRBV18|NA|TRBJ1-1
CASSPLGSLNTEAFF
TGTGCCAGCTCACCCCTAGGCAGCTTGAACACTGAAGCTTTCTTT
>TRBV6-5|NA|TRBJ1-6
CASTQDRSYNSPLHF
TGTGCCAGCACCCAGGACAGATCCTATAATTCACCCCTACACTTT
>TRBV6-5|NA|TRBJ1-5
CASSYSMAGNQPQHF
TGTGCCAGCAGTTACTCGATGGCGGGCAATCAGCCCCAGCATTTT
>TRBV6-1|NA|TRBJ2-7
CATLRGGAYEQYF
TGTGCCACCCTTAGAGGGGGGGCCTACGAGCAGTACTTC
>TRBV28|TRBD2|TRBJ2-7
CASSRPGLAGVPVF
TGTGCCAGCAGCCGACCGGGACTAGCGGGAGTTCCAGTCTTC
>TRBV18|NA|TRBJ2-5
CASSPPVGTGEVVETQYF
TGTGCCAGCTCACCACCTGTAGGAACAGGTGAGGTCGTAGAGACCCAGTACTTC